This TCR beta chain was identified during a study of CD8 T cells in ankylosing spondylitis. Study-level points and caveats: What appeared characteristic of ankylosing spondylitis blood was a TCR beta motif of under 10 highly homologous variants. Previous work reported some of these motif variants in the synovial fluid and blood of reactive arthritis. Disease-associated clones were reportedly significantly overrepresented in matched ankylosing spondylitis synovial fluid.

Points on this clonotype: Its antigen is not known.

There are 14 residues in the CDR3. Germline assignment: CDR1 LGHDT and CDR2 YNNKEL (reference sequence). Trimming cost V 0 bases and J 9 bases, with 9 bases left between them. Quantitative 5'-RACE was performed with molecular barcodes, and it yielded the TCR beta libraries. TCRdb analysed the 5' RACE reads with MiXCR anew, one entry per CDR3 protein. The sample holds some 400,000 distinct CDR3 sequences, 20% to 25% seen once. The rearrangement uses TRBV3-1 and TRBJ1-6; perhaps TRBD1 as D (5 bases). The specimen sequenced was blood, either unsorted or a sorted T cell fraction (not recorded which). The TCR comes from a male donor with ankylosing spondylitis. CDR3 in amino acids: CASSQEGVGSPLHF. CDR3 DNA: TGTGCCAGCAGCCAAGAGGGGGTTGGTTCACCCCTCCACTTT.